Shown below are 18 T cell receptor beta chains from a single sample sequenced in a study of shared clonotypes between healthy human individuals. Generated by immunoSEQ multiplex PCR, the TCRdb table keeps only in-frame clones and is missing some. The sample records fewer than 2.5 million clones, 93% being singletons. Source material: naive CD4+ T cells from PBMCs. Subset defined: CD45RA+ positively selected. The receptors stem from a young man in good health. Some clones in this sample may be carry-over from other donors' samples.

The chain couples TRBV18 to TRBJ2-2, with 9 bases lining up with TRBD1. Germline V lookup: CDR1 KGHSH, CDR2 LQKENI. J lost 4 bases, V lost 4 bases, and 10 bases had no gene match. The length of the CDR3 is 17 residues. CDR3 amino acids: CASSQLGTGPGTGELFF. The CDR3 DNA is TGTGCCAGCTCACAACTCGGGACAGGGCCCGGCACCGGGGAGCTGTTTTTT.

This clone was seen only once. Other nucleotide sequences from this sample produce the same CDR3. The chain joins TRBV9 to TRBJ2-1; 10 bases align to TRBD2. The CDR3 length is 16 residues. CDR1 is SGDLS, CDR2 YYNGEE, per germline. Trimming removed 0 bases from V and 0 bases from J; junction bases left unmatched: 0. CDR3 region: CASSVGLAGSYNEQFF. CDR3 nucleotide sequence: TGTGCCAGCAGCGTAGGACTAGCGGGCTCCTACAATGAGCAGTTCTTC.

CDR3 sequence (DNA): TGTGCCAGCAGCCTCTCGGGTTCAAAAGATACGCAGTATTTT. The encoded protein is CASSLSGSKDTQYF. The chain carries TRBV7-3 and TRBJ2-3; D unclear. Germline V gene sequence: CDR1 SGHTA, CDR2 FQGTGA. The CDR3 consists of 14 residues. Trimming shortened V by 5 bases and J by 5 bases, and 14 bases separated the two germline ends.

This clone is a singleton in its sample. J is TRBJ2-7 and V is TRBV14; 8 nucleotides match TRBD2. Trimming took 10 bases from V and 3 from J; bases not matched to a gene: 8. CDR1 is SGHDN, CDR2 FVKESK, per germline. This CDR3 is 13 amino acids long. The CDR3 loop is CATGRAGYYEQYF. CDR3 bases: TGTGCCACCGGGAGGGCAGGGTACTACGAGCAGTACTTC.

This clone was counted a single time. This chain links TRBV7-2 with TRBJ2-5; D possibly corresponds to TRBD2 (5 bases). The CDR3 is 14 amino acids. Germline V gene lookup returns CDR1 SGHTA and CDR2 FQGNSA. The ends were cut back, 1 base at V and 9 bases at J, with 15 bases in the middle. CDR3 loop: CASSLDPGIRAQYF. The CDR3 DNA reads TGTGCCAGCAGCTTAGATCCGGGGATCCGGGCCCAGTACTTC.

J is TRBJ2-6 and V is TRBV6-5; D perhaps matches TRBD1 (6 bases). The CDR3 loop spans 15 amino acids. The germline V gene encodes CDR1 MNHEY and CDR2 SVGAGI. V lost 5 bases and J lost 0, with 8 bases in between. The CDR3 DNA sequence: TGTGCCAGCAGTAAAGGGGGCTCTGGGGCCAACGTCCTGACTTTC. It codes for CASSKGGSGANVLTF.

J is TRBJ1-4 and V is TRBV7-9; TRBD1 matches at 8 bases. This CDR3 is 14 amino acids long. After removal of 5 bases from V and 7 bases from J, the junction contained 6 bases not matched to a gene. Looked up from germline, CDR1 is SEHNR and CDR2 is FQNEAQ (reference sequence). For the CDR3, the DNA is TGTGCCAGCAGCCCAAGGACAGGGATTGAAAAACTGTTTTTT. It specifies CASSPRTGIEKLFF.

This clone occurred once. V gene TRBV6-5 combines with J gene TRBJ2-7; 13 nucleotides agree with TRBD2. Trimming cost V 2 bases and J 10 bases; bases outside gene matches: 11. The CDR3 is 16 amino acids. Looked up from germline, CDR1 is MNHEY and CDR2 is SVGAGI. As DNA, the CDR3 is TGTGCCAGCAGTTACGGGACAGGACTAGCGGGAGCGGTTCAGTACTTC. Translated: CASSYGTGLAGAVQYF.

This sequence joins TRBV5-4 and TRBJ2-2; 8 bases agree with TRBD2. The CDR3 consists of 18 residues. V lost 3 bases to trimming and J lost 5 bases; unmatched junction nucleotides: 15. The germline CDR1 and CDR2 sequences are SGHNT and YYREEE (reference sequence). CDR3 sequence (DNA): TGTGCCAGCAGCTCCGCGGGGGGACTAGTCAGTGTAACCGGGGAGCTGTTTTTT. It yields the protein CASSSAGGLVSVTGELFF.

V and J are TRBV18 and TRBJ2-3; D gene unclear. The CDR3 runs 14 residues. With 4 bases removed from V and 0 bases from J, the gap between germline ends came to 8 bases. CDR1 is KGHSH and CDR2 is LQKENI in the germline V gene. The CDR3 loop is CASSRVSSTDTQYF. The DNA for the CDR3 is TGTGCCAGCTCACGTGTGTCTAGCACAGATACGCAGTATTTT. The full variable domain, its missing parts supplied by reference TRBV18 and TRBJ2-3, is NAGVMQNPRHLVRRRGQEARLRCSPMKGHSHVYWYRQLPEEGLKFMVYLQKENIIDESGMPKERFSAEFPKEGPSILRIQQVVRGDSAAYFCASSRVSSTDTQYFGPGTRLTVL.

This clone has more than one count but fewer than ten. The identical CDR3 is also encoded by other nucleotide sequences in the sample. The chain couples TRBV5-1 to TRBJ2-5; no clear D gene. There are 13 residues in the CDR3. Germline V gene data show CDR1 as SGHRS and CDR2 as YFSETQ. V lost 0 bases and J 0 bases, leaving 3 bases between the germline ends. This CDR3 is CASSLGYQETQYF. CDR3 bases: TGCGCCAGCAGCTTGGGGTACCAAGAGACCCAGTACTTC. The variable domain in full, completed from reference TRBV5-1 and TRBJ2-5, reads KAGVTQTPRYLIKTRGQQVTLSCSPISGHRSVSWYQQTPGQGLQFLFEYFSETQRNKGNFPGRFSGRQFSNSRSEMNVSTLELGDSALYLCASSLGYQETQYFGPGTRLLVL.

The chain links TRBV7-3 to TRBJ2-1; 11 nucleotides match TRBD2. From germline, CDR1 is SGHTA and CDR2 FQGTGA. CDR3 length: 15 amino acids. Trimming removed 1 base from V and 6 bases from J; junction bases left unmatched: 2. The DNA of the CDR3 is TGTGCCAGCAGCTTAAAACTAGCGGGAGTCAATGAGCAGTTCTTC. As protein: CASSLKLAGVNEQFF.

This chain uses TRBV27 with TRBJ2-3; a possible D gene is TRBD2 (6 bases). Germline CDR1 and CDR2: MNHEY and SMNVEV (reference sequence). CDR3 length: 14 amino acids. V gave up 4 bases and J gave up 5 bases, with 13 bases separating them. CDR3: CASSSTRLVDTQYF. The CDR3 region has the DNA TGTGCCAGCAGTTCGACTAGATTGGTAGATACGCAGTATTTT.

This clone has only a few counts. The V gene is TRBV9, the J gene TRBJ1-5; no firm D call. The V end was cut by 3 bases, the J end by 1 base, with 11 bases between. This CDR3 has 15 amino acids. Germline CDR1 reads SGDLS; CDR2 reads YYNGEE. The CDR3 DNA is TGTGCCAGCAGCGAACAAGCAGGAAGCAATCAGCCCCAGCATTTT. Its protein product is CASSEQAGSNQPQHF.

In this sample, this clone turned up once. The chain has TRBV6-5 and TRBJ2-7, with D hard to call. The V gene lost 4 bases and the J gene lost 2 bases, with 9 bases spanning the gap. From germline, CDR1 is MNHEY and CDR2 SVGAGI. The CDR3 extends over 13 amino acids. CDR3 coding DNA: TGTGCCAGCAGTTCGATCCGGGCCTACGAGCAGTACTTC. This encodes CASSSIRAYEQYF.

The rearrangement uses TRBV5-1 and TRBJ2-1, with a possible D match to TRBD1 (6 bases). This CDR3 spans 15 amino acids. Trimming left V 4 bases short and J 7 bases short, with 18 bases between. Germline assignment: CDR1 SGHRS and CDR2 YFSETQ. The CDR3 region is CASSLQGMSWNEQFF. In DNA, the CDR3 is TGCGCCAGCAGCCTACAGGGCATGTCGTGGAATGAGCAGTTCTTC.

The count of this clone is one. This chain uses TRBV6-6 with TRBJ1-3, with unresolved D. Trimming took off 5 bases at V and 0 bases at J, with 14 bases between the two ends. The CDR3 is 16 amino acids. The germline gives CDR1 MNHNY, CDR2 SVGAGI (reference sequence). The CDR3 reads CASSLDRGISGNTIYF. DNA for the CDR3: TGTGCCAGCAGTCTTGACCGAGGGATCTCTGGAAACACCATATATTTT.

In DNA, the CDR3 is TGTGCCAGCAGGACAGGTACTACGGATGAGCAGTTCTTC. Residues: CASRTGTTDEQFF. The J gene is TRBJ2-1, the V gene TRBV6-1; D is possibly TRBD1 (6 bases). The V end lost 6 bases, the J end lost 8 bases, and 14 bases lay between the germline ends. Germline CDR1 MNHNS, CDR2 SASEGT. This CDR3 is built from 13 residues.